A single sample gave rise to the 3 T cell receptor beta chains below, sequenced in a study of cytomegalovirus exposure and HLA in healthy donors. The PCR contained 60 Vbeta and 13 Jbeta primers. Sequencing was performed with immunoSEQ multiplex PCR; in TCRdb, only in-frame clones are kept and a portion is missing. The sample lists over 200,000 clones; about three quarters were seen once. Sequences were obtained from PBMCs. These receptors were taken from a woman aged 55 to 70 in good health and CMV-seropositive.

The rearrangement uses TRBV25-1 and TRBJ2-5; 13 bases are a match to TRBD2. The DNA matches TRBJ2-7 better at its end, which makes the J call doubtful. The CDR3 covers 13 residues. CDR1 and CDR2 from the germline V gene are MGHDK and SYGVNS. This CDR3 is CASGLAGDYEQYF. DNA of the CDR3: TGTGCCAGTGGACTAGCGGGGGACTACGAGCAGTACTTC.

CDR3: CAWAGGVTSKYYEQYF. The CDR3 DNA follows: TGTGCCTGGGCCGGGGGGGTTACTAGTAAGTACTACGAGCAGTACTTC. The rearrangement links TRBV30 to TRBJ2-7, with 8 positions matching TRBD2. Germline V gene lookup returns CDR1 GTSNPN and CDR2 SVGIG (reference sequence). CDR3 length equals 16 residues. With V trimmed by 5 bases and J by 3 bases, 15 bases remained unmatched.

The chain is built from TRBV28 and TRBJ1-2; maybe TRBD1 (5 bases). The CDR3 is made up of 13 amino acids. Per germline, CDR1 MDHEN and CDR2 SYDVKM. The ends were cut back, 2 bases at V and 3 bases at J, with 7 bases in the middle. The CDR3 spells CASSLDSYYGYTF. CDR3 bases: TGTGCCAGCAGTTTAGACAGCTACTATGGCTACACCTTC.